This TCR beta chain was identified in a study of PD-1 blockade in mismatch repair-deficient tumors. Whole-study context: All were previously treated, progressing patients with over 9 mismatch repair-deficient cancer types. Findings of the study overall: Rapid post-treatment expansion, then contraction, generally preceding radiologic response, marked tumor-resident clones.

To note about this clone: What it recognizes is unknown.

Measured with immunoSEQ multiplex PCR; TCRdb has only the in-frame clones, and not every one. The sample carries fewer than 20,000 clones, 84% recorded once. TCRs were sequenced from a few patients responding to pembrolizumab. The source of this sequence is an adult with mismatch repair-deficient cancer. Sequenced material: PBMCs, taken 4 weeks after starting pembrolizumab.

Here the CDR3 reads CASSLTTDTQYF. DNA for the CDR3: TGCGCCAGCAGCCTGACTACTGATACGCAGTATTTT. The rearrangement uses TRBV5-1 and TRBJ2-3; possibly TRBD2 for D (5 bases). This CDR3 is built from 12 residues. Trimming left V 4 bases short and J 6 bases short, with 9 bases between. Germline V gene sequence: CDR1 SGHRS, CDR2 YFSETQ.